This T cell receptor beta chain came from a study of cytomegalovirus exposure and HLA in healthy donors. Whole-study results and caveats: The study listed about 150 cytomegalovirus-associated TCR beta chains. In a later analysis, TCR beta V- and J-gene trimming showed a link to a missense DCLRE1C variant. Reports indicated that the classifier achieved high specificity and sensitivity in diagnosing cytomegalovirus status. Upon later analysis, TCR association rates were observed to vary by HLA locus, being highest for DRB1 and lowest for HLA-C.

PCR used 60 Vbeta primers and 13 Jbeta primers. The repertoire was sequenced with immunoSEQ multiplex PCR; TCRdb's copy has only in-frame clones and lacks some. The sample gives 150,000 or so clones, more than 70% of which show up once; roughly 10% is in the top ten. Concerning this clone: Its antigen is currently unknown.

Trimming removed 0 bases from V and 10 bases from J; junction bases left unmatched: 1. The CDR3 contains 12 residues. Germline CDR1 reads SGHRS; CDR2 reads YFSETQ. This receptor was taken from a man aged 18-30 years in good health and CMV-seropositive. The gene calls are TRBV5-1 and TRBJ2-1, with 7 bases that match TRBD1. The sequenced sample consisted of PBMCs. CDR3 loop: CASSLEGGEQFF. CDR3 DNA: TGCGCCAGCAGCTTGGAAGGGGGCGAGCAGTTCTTC.